This T cell receptor beta chain was profiled in a study of identical twins. The CDR3 sequence is 12 residues long. CDR1 is MNHEY, CDR2 SVGEGT, per germline. The ends were cut back, 5 bases at V and 10 bases at J, with 12 bases in the middle. Only healthy Caucasians were included as donors. The study's findings and limits: Among out-of-frame alpha sequences shared by twins, low generation probability occurred in excess. Zero-insertion findings could be partly confounded by invariant cells (MAIT and iNKT cells).

TCRdb re-analysed the 5' RACE reads in MiXCR, keeping a single row per CDR3 protein. The table lists about 250,000 distinct CDR3 sequences, about 8% of them singletons, with approximately 3% in the top ten. This clonotype was observed a handful of times. What it binds is not known. The data were also submitted as part of a second study, on yellow fever vaccine responses in identical twins.

This sequence was found in a woman aged 18-29 years in good health. The J gene is TRBJ2-1, the V gene TRBV6-2 or TRBV6-3; no reliable D call. The sample taken for sequencing was CD8+ T cells sorted from blood. In DNA, the CDR3 is TGTGCCAGCAGTCCCTTTTCAGAGGAGCAGTTCTTC. This encodes CASSPFSEEQFF.